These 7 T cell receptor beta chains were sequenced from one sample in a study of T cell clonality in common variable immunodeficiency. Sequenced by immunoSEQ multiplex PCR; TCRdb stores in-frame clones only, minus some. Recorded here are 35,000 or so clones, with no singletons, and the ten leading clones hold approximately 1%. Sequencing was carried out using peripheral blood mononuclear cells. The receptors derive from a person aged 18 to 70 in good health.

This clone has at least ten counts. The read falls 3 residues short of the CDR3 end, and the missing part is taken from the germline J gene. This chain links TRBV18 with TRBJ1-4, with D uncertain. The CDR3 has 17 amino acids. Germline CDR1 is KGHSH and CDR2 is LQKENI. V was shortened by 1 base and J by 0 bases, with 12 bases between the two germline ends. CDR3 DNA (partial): TGTGCCAGCTCACCACGGCCGAACGAGGCAACTAATGAAAAA. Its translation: CASSPRPNEATNEK. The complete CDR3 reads CASSPRPNEATNEKLFF. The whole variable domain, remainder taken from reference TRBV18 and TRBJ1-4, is NAGVMQNPRHLVRRRGQEARLRCSPMKGHSHVYWYRQLPEEGLKFMVYLQKENIIDESGMPKERFSAEFPKEGPSILRIQQVVRGDSAAYFCASSPRPNEATNEKLFFGSGTQLSVL.

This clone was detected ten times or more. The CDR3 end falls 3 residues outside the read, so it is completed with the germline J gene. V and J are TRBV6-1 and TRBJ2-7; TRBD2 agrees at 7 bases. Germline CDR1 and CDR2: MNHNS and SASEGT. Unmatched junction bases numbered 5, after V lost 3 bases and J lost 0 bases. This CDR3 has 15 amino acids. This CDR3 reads CASSDTGGSSYEQYF. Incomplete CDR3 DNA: TGTGCCAGCAGTGATACGGGGGGTAGCTCCTACGAG.

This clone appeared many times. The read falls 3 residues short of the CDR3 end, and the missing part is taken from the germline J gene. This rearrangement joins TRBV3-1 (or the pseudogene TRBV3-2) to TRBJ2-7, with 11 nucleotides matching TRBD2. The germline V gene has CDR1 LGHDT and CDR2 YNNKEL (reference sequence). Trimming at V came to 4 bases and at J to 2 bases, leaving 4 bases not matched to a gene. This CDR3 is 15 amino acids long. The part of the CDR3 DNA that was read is TGTGCCAGCAGCCCCGTAGCGGGGGGGCCCTACGAG. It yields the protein CASSPVAGGPYE. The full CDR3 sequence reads CASSPVAGGPYEQYF.

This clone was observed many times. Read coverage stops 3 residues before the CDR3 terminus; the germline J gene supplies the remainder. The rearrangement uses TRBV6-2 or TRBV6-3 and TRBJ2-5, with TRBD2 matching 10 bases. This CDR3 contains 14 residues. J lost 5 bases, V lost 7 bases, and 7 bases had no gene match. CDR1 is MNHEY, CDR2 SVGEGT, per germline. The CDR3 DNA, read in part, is TGTGCCAGCAAACAGCGGGGGGGGATGGAGACC. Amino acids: CASKQRGGMET. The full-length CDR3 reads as CASKQRGGMETQYF.

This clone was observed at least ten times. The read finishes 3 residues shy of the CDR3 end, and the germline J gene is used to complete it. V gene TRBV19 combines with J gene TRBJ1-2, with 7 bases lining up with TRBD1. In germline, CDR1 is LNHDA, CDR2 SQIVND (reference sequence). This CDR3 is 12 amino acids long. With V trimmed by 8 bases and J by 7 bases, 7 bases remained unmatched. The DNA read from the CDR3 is TGTGCCAGTTCAACAGGGGAGACTGGC. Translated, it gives CASSTGETG. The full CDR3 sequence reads CASSTGETGYTF.

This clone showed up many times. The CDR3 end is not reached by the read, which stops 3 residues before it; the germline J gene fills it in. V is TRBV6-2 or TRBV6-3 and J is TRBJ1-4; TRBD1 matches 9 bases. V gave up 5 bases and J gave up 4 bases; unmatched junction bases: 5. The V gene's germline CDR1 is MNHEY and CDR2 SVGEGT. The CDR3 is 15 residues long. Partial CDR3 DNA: TGTGCCAGCAGTCAACCGGGACAGGGTAATGAAAAA. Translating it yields CASSQPGQGNEK. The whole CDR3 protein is CASSQPGQGNEKLFF.

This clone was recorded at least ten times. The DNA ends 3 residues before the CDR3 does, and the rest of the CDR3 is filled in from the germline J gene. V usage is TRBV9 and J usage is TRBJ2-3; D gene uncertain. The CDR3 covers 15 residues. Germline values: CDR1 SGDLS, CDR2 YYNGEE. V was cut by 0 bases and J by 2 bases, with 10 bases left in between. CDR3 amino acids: CASSVVVRITDTQYF. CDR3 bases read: TGTGCCAGCAGCGTAGTCGTCAGGATCACAGATACG.